This is a list of T cell receptor beta chains from one sample in a study of blood T cells in healthy people across ages. TCRdb re-called the 5' RACE reads with MiXCR, one entry per CDR3 protein. The table shows around 780,000 distinct CDR3 sequences, with 20% to 30% occurring only once. These data were also filed under a second study, of T cells of mothers and their children.

What was sequenced was blood. The receptors originated from a boy aged 5-17 years in good health. CDR3s include the opening cysteine and the closing phenylalanine or tryptophan. D genes are given only for firm matches. The size of a clone is reported for some rows only, either as once, few or many, or as a class for expanded clones.

V gene: TRBV5-1; clone size: few; D gene: TRBD2; J gene: TRBJ2-7; CDR3 protein: CASSLAAGLADEQYF; CDR3 DNA: TGCGCCAGCAGCTTGGCAGCGGGACTAGCGGACGAGCAGTACTTC
V gene: TRBV7-9; clone size: few; D gene: TRBD1; J gene: TRBJ1-1; CDR3 protein: CASSLASGQGDEAFF; CDR3 DNA: TGTGCCAGCAGCTTAGCGTCGGGACAGGGAGATGAAGCTTTCTTT
V gene: TRBV7-6; clone size: NA; D gene: NA; J gene: TRBJ2-1; CDR3 protein: CASSLIVGREQFF; CDR3 DNA: TGTGCCAGCAGCCTCATCGTGGGTCGGGAGCAGTTCTTC
V gene: TRBV15; clone size: NA; D gene: NA; J gene: TRBJ2-5; CDR3 protein: CATSRDNSQETQYF; CDR3 DNA: TGTGCCACCAGCAGAGATAACAGCCAAGAGACCCAGTACTTC
V gene: TRBV4-2; clone size: few; D gene: NA; J gene: TRBJ1-4; CDR3 protein: CASNPTGGETYEKLFF; CDR3 DNA: TGTGCCAGTAATCCCACGGGAGGGGAGACCTATGAAAAACTGTTTTTT
V gene: TRBV15; clone size: NA; D gene: NA; J gene: TRBJ2-4; CDR3 protein: CTTRGLWGKNIQYF; CDR3 DNA: TGTACCACCAGAGGACTTTGGGGCAAAAACATTCAGTACTTC
V gene: TRBV7-9; clone size: few; D gene: TRBD1; J gene: TRBJ2-7; CDR3 protein: CASSTTGGLYEQYF; CDR3 DNA: TGTGCCAGCAGCACAACAGGGGGCCTCTACGAGCAGTACTTC
V gene: TRBV7-9; clone size: few; D gene: NA; J gene: TRBJ2-7; CDR3 protein: CASSLAGSGYEQYF; CDR3 DNA: TGTGCCAGCAGCTTAGCGGGAAGTGGATACGAGCAGTACTTC
V gene: TRBV15; clone size: NA; D gene: TRBD1; J gene: TRBJ2-7; CDR3 protein: CATSRGQGFPYEQYF; CDR3 DNA: TGTGCCACCAGCAGGGGACAGGGATTTCCGTACGAGCAGTACTTC
V gene: TRBV7-3; clone size: few; D gene: TRBD1; J gene: TRBJ1-2; CDR3 protein: CASSHGQGAFGYTF; CDR3 DNA: TGTGCCAGCAGCCATGGACAGGGGGCGTTCGGCTACACCTTC
V gene: TRBV15; clone size: NA; D gene: NA; J gene: TRBJ2-1; CDR3 protein: CATRQAGYNEQFF; CDR3 DNA: TGTGCCACCAGACAGGCTGGATACAATGAGCAGTTCTTC
V gene: TRBV6-6; clone size: NA; D gene: NA; J gene: TRBJ2-7; CDR3 protein: CASSYSGLSYEQYF; CDR3 DNA: TGTGCCAGCAGTTACTCCGGACTCTCCTACGAGCAGTACTTC
V gene: TRBV20-1; clone size: few; D gene: NA; J gene: TRBJ2-3; CDR3 protein: CSAPLGGTTDTQYF; CDR3 DNA: TGCAGTGCTCCTCTGGGGGGCACAACAGATACGCAGTATTTT
V gene: TRBV3-1; clone size: NA; D gene: NA; J gene: TRBJ2-1; CDR3 protein: CASSQGASNNEQFF; CDR3 DNA: TGTGCCAGCAGCCAGGGGGCCAGTAACAATGAGCAGTTCTTC
V gene: TRBV7-9; clone size: NA; D gene: NA; J gene: TRBJ2-7; CDR3 protein: CASSATEPYEQYF; CDR3 DNA: TGTGCCAGCAGCGCCACGGAACCCTACGAGCAGTACTTC
V gene: TRBV11-2; clone size: NA; D gene: NA; J gene: TRBJ2-1; CDR3 protein: CASSLGQPGGNEQFF; CDR3 DNA: TGTGCCAGCAGCTTAGGGCAGCCGGGTGGGAATGAGCAGTTCTTC
V gene: TRBV6-1; clone size: NA; D gene: TRBD2; J gene: TRBJ2-5; CDR3 protein: CASVLAGIETQYF; CDR3 DNA: TGTGCCAGCGTCCTAGCGGGTATCGAGACCCAGTACTTC
V gene: TRBV2; clone size: NA; D gene: NA; J gene: TRBJ2-5; CDR3 protein: CASSEREETQYF; CDR3 DNA: TGTGCCAGCAGTGAACGGGAAGAGACCCAGTACTTC
V gene: TRBV5-4; clone size: NA; D gene: NA; J gene: TRBJ2-7; CDR3 protein: CASSFGQGFSYEQYF; CDR3 DNA: TGTGCCAGCAGCTTCGGGCAGGGCTTCTCCTACGAGCAGTACTTC
V gene: TRBV4-1; clone size: NA; D gene: NA; J gene: TRBJ2-7; CDR3 protein: CASSQEGRTYEQYF; CDR3 DNA: TGCGCCAGCAGCCAAGAGGGACGGACCTACGAGCAGTACTTC
V gene: TRBV7-3; clone size: NA; D gene: TRBD2; J gene: TRBJ2-5; CDR3 protein: CASSSLRGGPQETQYF; CDR3 DNA: TGTGCCAGCAGCTCCCTACGCGGGGGGCCCCAAGAGACCCAGTACTTC
V gene: TRBV11-3; clone size: NA; D gene: TRBD1; J gene: TRBJ2-5; CDR3 protein: CASSPWGQGAETQYF; CDR3 DNA: TGTGCCAGCAGCCCTTGGGGACAGGGGGCTGAGACCCAGTACTTC
V gene: TRBV14; clone size: few; D gene: NA; J gene: TRBJ2-6; CDR3 protein: CASSQTGANVLTF; CDR3 DNA: TGTGCCAGCAGCCAAACTGGGGCCAACGTCCTGACTTTC
V gene: TRBV5-1; clone size: few; D gene: NA; J gene: TRBJ2-2; CDR3 protein: CASSDVDTGELFF; CDR3 DNA: TGCGCCAGCAGCGACGTAGACACCGGGGAGCTGTTTTTT
V gene: TRBV29-1; clone size: few; D gene: NA; J gene: TRBJ1-2; CDR3 protein: CSVEEPPYGYTF; CDR3 DNA: TGCAGCGTTGAGGAACCACCCTATGGCTACACCTTC
V gene: TRBV5-4; clone size: NA; D gene: NA; J gene: TRBJ1-2; CDR3 protein: CASSLDVSGLYGYTF; CDR3 DNA: TGTGCCAGCAGCTTGGACGTTTCAGGGCTCTATGGCTACACCTTC
V gene: TRBV9; clone size: NA; D gene: TRBD2; J gene: TRBJ2-1; CDR3 protein: CARSVGGLAAYNEQFF; CDR3 DNA: TGTGCCCGCAGCGTAGGGGGACTAGCGGCCTACAATGAGCAGTTCTTC
V gene: TRBV4-3; clone size: few; D gene: NA; J gene: TRBJ2-1; CDR3 protein: CASSRKDSYNELFF; CDR3 DNA: TGCGCCAGCAGCCGAAAAGACAGTTACAATGAGCTGTTCTTC
V gene: TRBV5-1; clone size: NA; D gene: TRBD1; J gene: TRBJ1-2; CDR3 protein: CASSSPGQGSNYGYTF; CDR3 DNA: TGCGCCAGCAGCTCACCCGGACAGGGGAGTAACTATGGCTACACCTTC
V gene: TRBV20-1; clone size: NA; D gene: NA; J gene: TRBJ1-5; CDR3 protein: CSASGQQSNQPQHF; CDR3 DNA: TGCAGTGCTAGCGGGCAACAGAGCAATCAGCCCCAGCATTTT
V gene: TRBV7-8; clone size: NA; D gene: NA; J gene: TRBJ2-7; CDR3 protein: CASSPPGNEQYF; CDR3 DNA: TGTGCCAGCAGCCCCCCCGGCAACGAGCAGTACTTC
V gene: TRBV6-5; clone size: few; D gene: NA; J gene: TRBJ1-2; CDR3 protein: CASSRGPQGSGYTF; CDR3 DNA: TGTGCCAGCTCGCGGGGGCCCCAGGGATCAGGCTACACCTTC
V gene: TRBV6-6; clone size: many; D gene: NA; J gene: TRBJ1-2; CDR3 protein: CASSYPPTGNYGYTF; CDR3 DNA: TGTGCCAGCAGTTACCCACCCACAGGGAACTATGGCTACACCTTC
V gene: TRBV18; clone size: few; D gene: TRBD1; J gene: TRBJ1-6; CDR3 protein: CASSRVAGQGGSPLHF; CDR3 DNA: TGTGCCAGCTCACGAGTGGCCGGACAGGGCGGTTCACCCCTCCACTTT
V gene: TRBV6-2/TRBV6-3; clone size: NA; D gene: NA; J gene: TRBJ2-7; CDR3 protein: CASSSVSYEQYF; CDR3 DNA: TGTGCCAGCAGTAGCGTATCCTACGAGCAGTACTTC
V gene: TRBV3-1; clone size: few; D gene: TRBD2; J gene: TRBJ2-1; CDR3 protein: CASSELAGGVREQFF; CDR3 DNA: TGTGCCAGCAGCGAACTAGCGGGGGGGGTGAGGGAGCAGTTCTTC
V gene: TRBV13; clone size: NA; D gene: NA; J gene: TRBJ1-1; CDR3 protein: CASSFQLGNTEAFF; CDR3 DNA: TGTGCCAGCAGCTTCCAGCTGGGGAACACTGAAGCTTTCTTT
V gene: TRBV4-2; clone size: NA; D gene: NA; J gene: TRBJ2-5; CDR3 protein: CASSQERSSVETQYF; CDR3 DNA: TGTGCCAGCAGCCAAGAACGCTCTAGCGTTGAGACCCAGTACTTC
V gene: TRBV20-1; clone size: NA; D gene: NA; J gene: TRBJ1-1; CDR3 protein: CSAREMTAEAFF; CDR3 DNA: TGCAGTGCTAGAGAAATGACGGCCGAAGCTTTCTTT
V gene: TRBV20-1; clone size: NA; D gene: NA; J gene: TRBJ2-1; CDR3 protein: CSARLARSYNEQFF; CDR3 DNA: TGCAGTGCTAGACTAGCGCGTTCCTACAATGAGCAGTTCTTC
V gene: TRBV15; clone size: NA; D gene: NA; J gene: TRBJ2-5; CDR3 protein: CATSFRRVGETQYF; CDR3 DNA: TGTGCCACCAGCTTCCGCAGGGTGGGAGAGACCCAGTACTTC
V gene: TRBV7-2; clone size: NA; D gene: NA; J gene: TRBJ2-2; CDR3 protein: CASIKLGNTGELFF; CDR3 DNA: TGTGCCAGCATCAAACTGGGAAACACCGGGGAGCTGTTTTTT
V gene: TRBV12-3/TRBV12-4; clone size: few; D gene: TRBD1; J gene: TRBJ2-5; CDR3 protein: CASSFFGGRGQETQYF; CDR3 DNA: TGTGCCAGCAGTTTTTTTGGCGGACGGGGACAGGAGACCCAGTACTTC
V gene: TRBV5-5; clone size: few; D gene: TRBD1; J gene: TRBJ2-4; CDR3 protein: CASSFAGQGSLNIQYF; CDR3 DNA: TGTGCCAGCAGCTTCGCGGGACAGGGAAGTCTTAACATTCAGTACTTC
V gene: TRBV5-1; clone size: NA; D gene: TRBD2; J gene: TRBJ2-1; CDR3 protein: CASSDGTSGGFF; CDR3 DNA: TGCGCCAGCAGCGACGGGACTAGCGGGGGGTTCTTC
V gene: TRBV5-1; clone size: few; D gene: TRBD1; J gene: TRBJ2-7; CDR3 protein: CASQRVPGQGVHEQYF; CDR3 DNA: TGCGCCAGCCAGAGGGTCCCGGGACAGGGTGTCCACGAGCAGTACTTC
V gene: TRBV25-1; clone size: NA; D gene: TRBD1; J gene: TRBJ2-5; CDR3 protein: CASSESDRVQETQYF; CDR3 DNA: TGTGCCAGCAGTGAATCCGACAGGGTGCAAGAGACCCAGTACTTC
V gene: TRBV7-8; clone size: NA; D gene: NA; J gene: TRBJ2-3; CDR3 protein: CASSLASRVGSDTQYF; CDR3 DNA: TGTGCCAGCAGCTTAGCCTCCAGGGTGGGGTCAGATACGCAGTATTTT
V gene: TRBV7-3; clone size: few; D gene: NA; J gene: TRBJ2-5; CDR3 protein: CASSLFGQGETQYF; CDR3 DNA: TGTGCCAGCAGCTTATTTGGTCAGGGAGAGACCCAGTACTTC
V gene: TRBV20-1; clone size: NA; D gene: TRBD1; J gene: TRBJ1-3; CDR3 protein: CSATGRSGNTIYF; CDR3 DNA: TGCAGTGCGACAGGGCGCTCTGGAAACACCATATATTTT
V gene: TRBV6-1; clone size: NA; D gene: TRBD1; J gene: TRBJ1-1; CDR3 protein: CASSGGTATEAFF; CDR3 DNA: TGTGCCAGCAGTGGCGGGACAGCCACTGAAGCTTTCTTT
V gene: TRBV5-1; clone size: few; D gene: NA; J gene: TRBJ1-2; CDR3 protein: CASTAPYEGAAVGYTF; CDR3 DNA: TGCGCCAGCACCGCACCATACGAGGGAGCGGCGGTAGGCTACACCTTC